Described below is a single T cell receptor (beta chain) sequence and its context. The data belong to a study of blood T cell repertoires in COVID-19. Study-wide context: The United States, Italy and Spain supplied acute and convalescent COVID-19 samples.

Clones were sequenced by immunoSEQ multiplex PCR, and TCRdb holds only the in-frame ones, with some missing. The repertoire holds about 12,000 clones, with roughly two thirds as singletons. Germline CDR1 GTSNPN, CDR2 SVGIG (reference sequence). The CDR3 runs to 14 residues. With V trimmed by 5 bases and J by 3 bases, 10 bases remained unmatched. Material for sequencing was peripheral blood. J is TRBJ2-7 and V is TRBV30; 7 positions agree with TRBD1. The receptor was derived from a human donor in a cohort sampled during active COVID-19. Here the CDR3 reads CAWARTGFNYEQYF. CDR3 coding DNA: TGTGCCTGGGCTCGGACAGGTTTTAACTACGAGCAGTACTTC.